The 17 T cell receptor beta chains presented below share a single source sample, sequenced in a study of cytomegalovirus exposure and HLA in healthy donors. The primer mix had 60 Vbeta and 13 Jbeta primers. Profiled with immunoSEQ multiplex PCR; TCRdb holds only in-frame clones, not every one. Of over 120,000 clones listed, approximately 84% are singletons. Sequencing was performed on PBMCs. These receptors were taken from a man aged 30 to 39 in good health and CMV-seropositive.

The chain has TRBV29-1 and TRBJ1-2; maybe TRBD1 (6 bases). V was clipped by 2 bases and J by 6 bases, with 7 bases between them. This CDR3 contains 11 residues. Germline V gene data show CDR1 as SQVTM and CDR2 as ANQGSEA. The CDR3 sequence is CSVERGNGYTF. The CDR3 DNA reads TGCAGCGTTGAAAGGGGGAATGGCTACACCTTC.

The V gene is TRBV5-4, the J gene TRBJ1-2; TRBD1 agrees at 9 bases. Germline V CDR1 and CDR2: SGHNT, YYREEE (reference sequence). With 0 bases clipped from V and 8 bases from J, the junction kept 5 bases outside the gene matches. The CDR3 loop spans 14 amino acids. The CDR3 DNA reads TGTGCCAGCAGCTTGGACAGGGGGCAAGAAGGCTACACCTTC. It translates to CASSLDRGQEGYTF.

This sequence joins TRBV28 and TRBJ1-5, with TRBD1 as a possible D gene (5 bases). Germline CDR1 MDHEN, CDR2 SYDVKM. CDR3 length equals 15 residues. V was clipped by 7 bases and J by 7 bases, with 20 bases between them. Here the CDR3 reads CASTSSAAGRQPQHF. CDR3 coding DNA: TGTGCCAGCACTTCGTCGGCGGCAGGGAGGCAGCCCCAGCATTTT.

CDR3: CASSLAGGTYNEQFF. The CDR3 region has the DNA TGTGCCAGCAGTCTAGCGGGAGGCACCTACAATGAGCAGTTCTTC. This chain connects TRBV2 to TRBJ2-1, with 11 bases identical to TRBD2. This CDR3 has 15 residues. J lost 2 bases, V lost 5 bases, and 2 bases had no gene match. From germline, CDR1 is SNHLY and CDR2 FYNNEI.

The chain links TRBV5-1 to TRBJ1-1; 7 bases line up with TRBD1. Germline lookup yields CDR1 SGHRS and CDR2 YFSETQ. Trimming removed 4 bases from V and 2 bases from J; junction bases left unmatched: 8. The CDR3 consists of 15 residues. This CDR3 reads CASSDPGQINTEAFF. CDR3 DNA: TGCGCCAGCAGCGATCCGGGACAGATAAACACTGAAGCTTTCTTT.

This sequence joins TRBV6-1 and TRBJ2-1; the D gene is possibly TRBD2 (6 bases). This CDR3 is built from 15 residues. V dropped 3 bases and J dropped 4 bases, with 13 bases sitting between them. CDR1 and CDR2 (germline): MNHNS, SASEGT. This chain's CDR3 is CASSDVGTVYNEQFF. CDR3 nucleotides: TGTGCCAGCAGTGACGTAGGGACTGTATACAATGAGCAGTTCTTC.

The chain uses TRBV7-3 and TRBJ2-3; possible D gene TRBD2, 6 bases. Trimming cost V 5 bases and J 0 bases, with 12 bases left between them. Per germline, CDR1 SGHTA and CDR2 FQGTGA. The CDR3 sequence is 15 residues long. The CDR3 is CASSAGSLSTDTQYF. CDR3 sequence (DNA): TGTGCCAGCAGCGCGGGATCCTTGAGCACAGATACGCAGTATTTT.

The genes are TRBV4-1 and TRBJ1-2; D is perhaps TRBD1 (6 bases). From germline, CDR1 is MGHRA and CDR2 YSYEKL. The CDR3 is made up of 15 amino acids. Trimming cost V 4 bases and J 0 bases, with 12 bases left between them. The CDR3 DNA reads TGCGCCAGCAGCCCCGAGACAGGAGCTAACTATGGCTACACCTTC. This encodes CASSPETGANYGYTF.

The DNA of the CDR3 is TGTGCCAGCTCACCTCGGACTAGCGTTGGCGGGGAGCTGTTTTTT. This codes for CASSPRTSVGGELFF. This chain joins TRBV18 and TRBJ2-2, with TRBD2 matching over 9 bases. Trimming at V came to 3 bases and at J to 7 bases, leaving 6 bases not matched to a gene. CDR3 length: 15 residues. Germline CDR1 is KGHSH and CDR2 is LQKENI.

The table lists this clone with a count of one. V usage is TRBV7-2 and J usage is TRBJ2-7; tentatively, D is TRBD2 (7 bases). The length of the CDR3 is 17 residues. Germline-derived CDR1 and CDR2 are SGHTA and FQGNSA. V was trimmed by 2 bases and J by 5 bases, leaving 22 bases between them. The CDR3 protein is CASSLKRWGGANNEQYF. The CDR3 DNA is TGTGCCAGCAGCTTAAAACGTTGGGGGGGGGCTAATAACGAGCAGTACTTC.

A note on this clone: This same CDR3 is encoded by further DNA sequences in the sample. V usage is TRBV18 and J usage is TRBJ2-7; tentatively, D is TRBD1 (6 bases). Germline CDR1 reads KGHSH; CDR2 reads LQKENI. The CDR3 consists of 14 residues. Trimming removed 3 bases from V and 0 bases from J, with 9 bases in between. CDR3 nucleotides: TGTGCCAGCTCACCTGACAGGAGCTCCTACGAGCAGTACTTC. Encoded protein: CASSPDRSSYEQYF.

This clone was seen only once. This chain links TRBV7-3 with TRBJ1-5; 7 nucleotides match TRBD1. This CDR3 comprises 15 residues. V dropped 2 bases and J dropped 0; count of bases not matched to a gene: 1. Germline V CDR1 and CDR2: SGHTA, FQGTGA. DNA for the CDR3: TGTGCCAGCAGCTTAGGACAGGATAGCAATCAGCCCCAGCATTTT. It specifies CASSLGQDSNQPQHF. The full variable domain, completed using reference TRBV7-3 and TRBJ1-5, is GAGVSQTPSNKVTEKGKYVELRCDPISGHTALYWYRQSLGQGPEFLIYFQGTGAADDSGLPNDRFFAVRPEGSVSTLKIQRTERGDSAVYLCASSLGQDSNQPQHFGDGTRLSIL.

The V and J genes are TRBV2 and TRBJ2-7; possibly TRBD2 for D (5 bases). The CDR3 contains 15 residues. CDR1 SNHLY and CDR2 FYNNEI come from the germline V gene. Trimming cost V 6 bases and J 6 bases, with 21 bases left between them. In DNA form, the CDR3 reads TGTGCCAGCAGGACGGGAATACTAGACTTGGGCGAGCAGTACTTC. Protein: CASRTGILDLGEQYF.

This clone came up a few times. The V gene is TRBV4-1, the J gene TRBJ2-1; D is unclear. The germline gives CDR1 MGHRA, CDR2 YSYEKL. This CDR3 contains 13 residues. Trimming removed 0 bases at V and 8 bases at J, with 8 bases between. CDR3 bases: TGCGCCAGCAGCCAAGAGACAAGCTATGAGCAGTTCTTC. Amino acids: CASSQETSYEQFF.

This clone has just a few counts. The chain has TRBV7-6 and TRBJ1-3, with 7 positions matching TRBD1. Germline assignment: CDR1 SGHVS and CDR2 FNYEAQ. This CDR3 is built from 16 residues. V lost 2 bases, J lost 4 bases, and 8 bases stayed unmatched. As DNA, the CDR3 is TGTGCCAGCAGCTTAATGGAACAGGGGTACGGAAACACCATATATTTT. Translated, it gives CASSLMEQGYGNTIYF.

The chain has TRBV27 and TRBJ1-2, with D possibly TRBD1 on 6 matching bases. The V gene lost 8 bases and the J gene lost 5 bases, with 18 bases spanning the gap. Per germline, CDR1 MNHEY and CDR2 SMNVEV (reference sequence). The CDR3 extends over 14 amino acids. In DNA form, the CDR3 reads TGTGCCAGCTCCATCGGGGGGGCGGGTTATGGCTACACCTTC. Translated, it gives CASSIGGAGYGYTF.

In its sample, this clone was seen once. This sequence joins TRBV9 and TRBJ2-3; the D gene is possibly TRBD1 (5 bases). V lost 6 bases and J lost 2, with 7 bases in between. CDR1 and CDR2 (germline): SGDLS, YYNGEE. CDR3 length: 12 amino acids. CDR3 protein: CASKGDTDTQYF. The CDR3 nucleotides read TGTGCCAGCAAAGGGGACACAGATACGCAGTATTTT.